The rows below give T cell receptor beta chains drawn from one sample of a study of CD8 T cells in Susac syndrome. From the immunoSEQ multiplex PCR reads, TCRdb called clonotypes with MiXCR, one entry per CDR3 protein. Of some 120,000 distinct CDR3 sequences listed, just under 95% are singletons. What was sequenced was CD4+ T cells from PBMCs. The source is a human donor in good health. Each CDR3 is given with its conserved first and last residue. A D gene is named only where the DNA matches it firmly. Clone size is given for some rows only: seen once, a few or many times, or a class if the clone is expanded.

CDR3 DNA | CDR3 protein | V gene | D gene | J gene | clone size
TGTGCCAGCACCGACGGGACCAATGAGCAGTTCTTC | CASTDGTNEQFF | TRBV6-2/TRBV6-3 | . | TRBJ2-1 | .
TGTGCCAGCAGTCAGACCAGCTCCTACAATGAGCAGTTCTTC | CASSQTSSYNEQFF | TRBV6-2/TRBV6-3 | . | TRBJ2-1 | .
TGTGCCATCTCCGGGACTAGCGGGAAGACAGATACGCAGTATTTT | CAISGTSGKTDTQYF | TRBV10-3 | TRBD2 | TRBJ2-3 | .
TGCAGTGCTAGAGTTTCCTACAATGAGCAGTTCTTC | CSARVSYNEQFF | TRBV20-1 | . | TRBJ2-1 | .
TGCGCCAGCAGCCAAGCCGGTGGGCCCCAGCATTTT | CASSQAGGPQHF | TRBV4-3 | . | TRBJ1-5 | .
TGTGCCAGCAGTAACACGAGAGCAGGGCAGTACTTC | CASSNTRAGQYF | TRBV6-5 | . | TRBJ2-7 | .
TGCAGTGCTAGGCAGGGGATTAGCAATCAGCCCCAGCATTTT | CSARQGISNQPQHF | TRBV20-1 | . | TRBJ1-5 | .
TGCGCCAGCAGCCAAGAGTGGGCAGCTTACGAGCAGTACTTC | CASSQEWAAYEQYF | TRBV4-3 | . | TRBJ2-7 | .
TGTGCCAGCAGCCGACAACAGGGTTTGATGGACACTGAAGCTTTCTTT | CASSRQQGLMDTEAFF | TRBV6-2/TRBV6-3 | . | TRBJ1-1 | .
TGTGCCAGCAGTTTATACAGGCGCACTGAAGCTTTCTTT | CASSLYRRTEAFF | TRBV6-5 | . | TRBJ1-1 | once
TGCGCCAGCAGCTCCAGCGGGAGCTTTAATTCACTAACCTACAATGAGCAGTTCTTC | CASSSSGSFNSLTYNEQFF | TRBV5-1 | TRBD2 | TRBJ2-1 | .
TGTGCCAGGTCAGGTTCTGGGGCCAACGTCCTGACTTTC | CARSGSGANVLTF | TRBV2 | . | TRBJ2-6 | .
TGTGCCAGCAGTCGACAGGGGGCGAGGGGCTACACCTTC | CASSRQGARGYTF | TRBV28 | TRBD1 | TRBJ1-2 | .
TGTGCCAGCAGTTCAAGCTATCGGGGGGACTATGGCTACACCTTC | CASSSSYRGDYGYTF | TRBV27 | . | TRBJ1-2 | .
TGCAGCGTTGAGGGACTACCGTACAATGAGCAGTTCTTC | CSVEGLPYNEQFF | TRBV29-1 | TRBD2 | TRBJ2-1 | .
TGTGCCTGGCAGGGTCTGATAAACTATGGCTACACCTTC | CAWQGLINYGYTF | TRBV30 | . | TRBJ1-2 | .
TGCGCCAGCAGCTTGGCGGGGACAGATGGGCGCTACACCTTC | CASSLAGTDGRYTF | TRBV5-1 | TRBD1 | TRBJ1-2 | .
TGTGCCAGCTCACCAAGGGCGGCCGGGACTCACTCCTACGAGCAGTACTTC | CASSPRAAGTHSYEQYF | TRBV18 | . | TRBJ2-7 | .
TGCGCCAGCAGCTTGGGTGGACAGGGGGCTTTGGAGACCCAGTACTTC | CASSLGGQGALETQYF | TRBV5-1 | TRBD1 | TRBJ2-5 | .
TGTGCCAGCAGTGATCCGCGCCGCTCCACTGAAGCTTTCTTT | CASSDPRRSTEAFF | TRBV2 | . | TRBJ1-1 | .
TGTGCCAGCAGCTTTGTACTAGGAGGCACAGATACGCAGTATTTT | CASSFVLGGTDTQYF | TRBV7-9 | . | TRBJ2-3 | .
TGTGCCACCAGCAGAGATATGACTGGGTCCTACGAGCAGTACTTC | CATSRDMTGSYEQYF | TRBV15 | . | TRBJ2-7 | .
TGTGCCAGCAGCCTTCGGGGACAGGGGGCGAATGAGCAGTTCTTC | CASSLRGQGANEQFF | TRBV7-9 | TRBD1 | TRBJ2-1 | .
TGTGCCTGGAGTGTAGATTTTGGGGCCTCCGGCTCCTTC | CAWSVDFGASGSF | TRBV30 | . | TRBJ1-2 | .
TGTGCCTGGAGGGGCATAGGGGCGGTCTACGAGCAGTACTTC | CAWRGIGAVYEQYF | TRBV30 | . | TRBJ2-7 | .
TGTGCCAGCAGTCAAAGACAGGGTGGAAACATTCAGTACTTC | CASSQRQGGNIQYF | TRBV7-2 | TRBD1 | TRBJ2-4 | .
TGCGCCAGCAGCCTGGGACAGGGCTTCGGTGAAGCTTTCTTT | CASSLGQGFGEAFF | TRBV5-1 | TRBD1 | TRBJ1-1 | .
TGTGCCAGCAGCACCCCCGAGACTACACAAGAGACCCAGTACTTC | CASSTPETTQETQYF | TRBV11-1 | . | TRBJ2-5 | .
TGTGCCATCAGTGAGTCCACTCCAGGGGGCACTGAAGCTTTCTTT | CAISESTPGGTEAFF | TRBV10-3 | TRBD1 | TRBJ1-1 | .
TGTGCCAGCAGCTTAGCGCCCGGGAGTAGCGGGAGGAAGACGGAGACCCAGTACTTC | CASSLAPGSSGRKTETQYF | TRBV7-9 | TRBD2 | TRBJ2-5 | once
TGCGCCAGCTCCAGGGAGGGGGACAGGGGCTACGAGCAGTACTTC | CASSREGDRGYEQYF | TRBV5-1 | TRBD1 | TRBJ2-7 | .
TGCGCCAGCAGCTTGCCCGCCCAGAGGGCAGATACGCAGTATTTT | CASSLPAQRADTQYF | TRBV5-1 | . | TRBJ2-3 | .
TGTGCCTGGAGTAGCGGGACAGGTTACAATGAGCAGTTCTTC | CAWSSGTGYNEQFF | TRBV30 | . | TRBJ2-1 | .
TGTGCCAGCAGCCCCCCAGGAACGGTAGGCACTGAAGCTTTCTTT | CASSPPGTVGTEAFF | TRBV7-9 | . | TRBJ1-1 | .
TGCAGCGTTCGGGTTTTGGAAGAGACCCAGTACTTC | CSVRVLEETQYF | TRBV29-1 | . | TRBJ2-5 | .
TGTGCCAGCAGGGGAGACACGTCTTCTGGAAACACCATATATTTT | CASRGDTSSGNTIYF | TRBV10-3 | . | TRBJ1-3 | .
TGCGCCAGCAGACCCGGGACTAGCGGGAGGACCGGGGAGCTGTTTTTT | CASRPGTSGRTGELFF | TRBV5-1 | TRBD2 | TRBJ2-2 | .
TGTGCCATCCAGACCCTCACGGTTGACTATGGCTACACCTTC | CAIQTLTVDYGYTF | TRBV28 | . | TRBJ1-2 | .
TGTGCCAGCAGCTTGAACAGGGGACTCTACGAGCAGTACTTC | CASSLNRGLYEQYF | TRBV5-6 | . | TRBJ2-7 | once
TGCAGCACGGTCACGGAAGTCTATGGCTACACCTTC | CSTVTEVYGYTF | TRBV29-1 | . | TRBJ1-2 | .
TGTGCCTGGGGCCCGGGACAGGGCGTCCACGAGCAGTACTTC | CAWGPGQGVHEQYF | TRBV30 | TRBD1 | TRBJ2-7 | .
TGTGCCAGCAGTTACTCTGGGACATACAATCAGCCCCAGCATTTT | CASSYSGTYNQPQHF | TRBV6-2/TRBV6-3 | . | TRBJ1-5 | .